This is a list of T cell receptor beta chains from one sample in a study of cytomegalovirus exposure and HLA in healthy donors. Assay used: immunoSEQ multiplex PCR; TCRdb lists only in-frame clones, some missing. The sample records some 130,000 clones, 65% to 80% being singletons. What was sequenced was PBMCs. Source of these receptors: a human donor in good health. Both conserved end residues are part of each CDR3. The D gene is left open where the match is weak. Where a row states a size, it is once, few, many or the class of an expanded clone; other rows omit it.

clone size,D gene,V gene,J gene,CDR3 protein,CDR3 DNA
-,TRBD1,TRBV6-4,TRBJ1-6,CASSPTGGNSPLHF,TGTGCCAGCAGTCCGACAGGGGGCAATTCACCCCTCCACTTT
-,TRBD2,TRBV10-1,TRBJ2-2,CASIPGLGAGGGLFF,TGCGCCAGCATTCCGGGACTAGGAGCCGGGGGGGGGCTGTTTTTT
-,-,TRBV15,TRBJ1-1,CATSRGAFHMNTEAFF,TGTGCCACCAGCAGAGGGGCGTTTCACATGAACACTGAAGCTTTCTTT
-,TRBD1,TRBV2,TRBJ1-1,CASSWDREAFF,TGTGCCAGCAGTTGGGACAGAGAAGCTTTCTTT
few,TRBD1,TRBV6-5,TRBJ1-4,CASSYTGQGNEKLFF,TGTGCCAGCAGTTATACGGGACAGGGGAATGAAAAACTGTTTTTT
few,-,TRBV11-2,TRBJ2-7,CASSPWTVASYEQYF,TGTGCCAGCAGCCCCTGGACAGTCGCCTCCTACGAGCAGTACTTC
-,TRBD2,TRBV27,TRBJ2-7,CASSVLAGGSYEQYF,TGTGCCAGCAGTGTACTAGCGGGAGGCTCCTACGAGCAGTACTTC
few,-,TRBV29-1,TRBJ2-5,CSVDGTEETQYF,TGCAGCGTTGATGGGACTGAAGAGACCCAGTACTTC
-,-,TRBV5-1,TRBJ1-2,CAGSLYSAGEYGYTF,TGCGCCGGCAGCTTGTACTCAGCAGGGGAATATGGCTACACCTTC
-,-,TRBV4-3,TRBJ2-3,CASSRARGGQAADTQYF,TGCGCCAGCAGCCGGGCGCGAGGAGGGCAGGCGGCAGATACGCAGTATTTT
-,-,TRBV2,TRBJ2-3,CASSGLTSRTDTQYF,TGTGCCAGCAGTGGACTAACCTCGCGCACAGATACGCAGTATTTT
few,-,TRBV5-1,TRBJ2-7,CASSLESSGAYEQYF,TGCGCCAGCAGCTTGGAGAGTAGCGGTGCATACGAGCAGTACTTC
-,-,TRBV28,TRBJ1-1,CATRSPTGNTEAFF,TGTGCCACCAGAAGCCCAACGGGGAACACTGAAGCTTTCTTT
-,TRBD2,TRBV7-2,TRBJ2-5,CASSRAGGMEETQYF,TGTGCCAGCAGCCGCGCCGGGGGGATGGAAGAGACCCAGTACTTC
-,TRBD1,TRBV6-1,TRBJ2-5,CASLRRTGETQYF,TGTGCCAGCCTTCGACGGACAGGGGAGACCCAGTACTTC
-,-,TRBV4-2,TRBJ2-7,CASSQDPYYEQYF,TGTGCCAGCAGCCAAGATCCCTACTACGAGCAGTACTTC
-,-,TRBV5-1,TRBJ2-3,CASSYSSFEDTQYF,TGCGCCAGCAGCTACTCCTCATTTGAAGATACGCAGTATTTT
-,-,TRBV29-1,TRBJ1-2,CSVEVSRSWDGYTF,TGCAGCGTTGAAGTTAGCCGGTCCTGGGATGGCTACACCTTC
-,TRBD1,TRBV5-1,TRBJ2-3,CASASEDRGATDTQYF,TGCGCCAGCGCGTCGGAGGACAGGGGGGCCACAGATACGCAGTATTTT
-,-,TRBV7-6,TRBJ2-7,CASSLASGDAYEQYF,TGTGCCAGCAGCTTAGCGTCGGGAGATGCCTACGAGCAGTACTTC
-,-,TRBV5-1,TRBJ2-1,CASSLGVYNEQFF,TGCGCCAGCAGCTTAGGGGTTTACAATGAGCAGTTCTTC
-,-,TRBV11-1,TRBJ2-5,CASSLSRVETQYF,TGTGCCAGCAGCTTAAGCAGGGTGGAGACCCAGTACTTC
-,-,TRBV11-2,TRBJ2-5,CASSSIRYQETQYF,TGTGCCAGCAGCTCGATTCGGTACCAAGAGACCCAGTACTTC
-,-,TRBV7-9,TRBJ2-5,CASSFSRGETQYF,TGTGCCAGCAGCTTCTCGAGGGGGGAGACCCAGTACTTC
-,TRBD1,TRBV5-6,TRBJ2-4,CASSLTGTVRADIQYF,TGTGCCAGCAGCTTAACCGGGACAGTGAGGGCGGACATTCAGTACTTC
-,TRBD2,TRBV11-1,TRBJ2-2,CASSLDPSGTNTGELFF,TGTGCCAGCAGCTTAGATCCCAGCGGGACGAACACCGGGGAGCTGTTTTTT
-,-,TRBV10-3,TRBJ2-3,CAIRVVSTDTQYF,TGTGCCATCAGGGTAGTTAGCACAGATACGCAGTATTTT
few,TRBD2,TRBV10-3,TRBJ2-4,CAISESGTSQNIQYF,TGTGCCATCAGTGAGTCGGGGACTAGCCAAAACATTCAGTACTTC
-,-,TRBV27,TRBJ2-1,CASFGHYNEQFF,TGTGCCAGCTTCGGTCACTACAATGAGCAGTTCTTC
-,-,TRBV7-2,TRBJ1-1,CASSLVGQGNTEAFF,TGTGCCAGCAGCTTAGTAGGCCAGGGGAACACTGAAGCTTTCTTT
few,TRBD2,TRBV19,TRBJ2-3,CASSIGEGREETDTQYF,TGTGCCAGTAGTATAGGCGAGGGCCGGGAGGAGACAGATACGCAGTATTTT
-,-,TRBV7-9,TRBJ1-5,CASSLDAGYNQPQHF,TGTGCCAGCAGCTTAGATGCAGGATATAATCAGCCCCAGCATTTT
-,-,TRBV28,TRBJ1-3,CASRQEVHTIYF,TGTGCCAGCAGGCAAGAGGTCCACACCATATATTTT
once,TRBD1,TRBV18,TRBJ2-7,CASSPFGQGYEQYF,TGTGCCAGCTCACCCTTCGGACAGGGGTACGAGCAGTACTTC
-,-,TRBV6-1,TRBJ1-1,CASSERWGGTEAFF,TGTGCCAGCAGTGAACGGTGGGGCGGCACTGAAGCTTTCTTT
-,TRBD1,TRBV28,TRBJ1-1,CASSLYRDSLNTEAFF,TGTGCCAGCAGTTTATACCGGGACAGCCTGAACACTGAAGCTTTCTTT
-,-,TRBV6-5,TRBJ2-7,CASRDSSYYEQYF,TGTGCCAGTAGGGACTCGTCTTATTACGAGCAGTACTTC
-,TRBD2,TRBV28,TRBJ2-3,CASRLAGSTDTQYF,TGTGCCAGCCGCTTAGCGGGATCCACAGATACGCAGTATTTT
-,TRBD2,TRBV28,TRBJ2-3,CASIEREDLDTQYF,TGTGCCAGCATTGAACGGGAGGATTTGGATACGCAGTATTTT
-,TRBD2,TRBV7-2,TRBJ2-1,CASSFGTSARRGQFF,TGTGCCAGCAGCTTCGGGACTAGCGCCCGCCGGGGGCAGTTCTTC
-,TRBD1,TRBV7-9,TRBJ2-7,CASSIWDRGYEQYF,TGTGCCAGCAGCATATGGGACAGGGGCTACGAGCAGTACTTC
-,-,TRBV28,TRBJ2-6,CASSFSGSGANVLTF,TGTGCCAGCAGTTTCTCCGGCTCTGGGGCCAACGTCCTGACTTTC
-,-,TRBV11-2,TRBJ2-3,CASSSSLDTQYF,TGTGCCAGCAGCTCTAGCTTAGATACGCAGTATTTT
-,TRBD2,TRBV7-9,TRBJ2-1,CASSSARLAGSNEQFF,TGTGCCAGCAGCTCCGCCAGGCTAGCGGGGAGCAATGAGCAGTTCTTC
once,TRBD2,TRBV5-1,TRBJ2-7,CASSRSSGSSYEQYF,TGCGCCAGCAGCCGTTCTAGCGGGAGCTCCTACGAGCAGTACTTC
once,TRBD1,TRBV18,TRBJ1-1,CASSQAGTANTEAFF,TGTGCCAGCTCACAAGCCGGGACAGCGAACACTGAAGCTTTCTTT
-,-,TRBV6-5,TRBJ2-5,CASSTGSAGRETQYF,TGTGCCAGCAGTACAGGGTCCGCGGGTAGGGAGACCCAGTACTTC
-,TRBD1,TRBV10-3,TRBJ1-1,CAISEGDRANEAFF,TGTGCCATCAGTGAGGGGGACAGGGCGAATGAAGCTTTCTTT